Presented here are 30 T cell receptor beta chains from one specimen sequenced in a study of control samples from healthy donors and cancer patients. Using immunoSEQ multiplex PCR, the repertoire was profiled, and TCRdb retains in-frame clones only, with some absent. The top ten hold roughly 1.5% of the sample, which has approximately 90,000 clones, approximately 95% seen once. Sequences were obtained from blood. The receptors were gathered from a woman aged 25 to 39 in good health.

The V and J genes are TRBV27 and TRBJ2-1; D remains ambiguous. V was pared by 0 bases and J by 10 bases, with 13 bases between. The CDR3 has 14 residues. CDR1 and CDR2 (germline): MNHEY, SMNVEV (reference sequence). Written as DNA, the CDR3 is TGTGCCAGCAGTTTATCCCCCCGGTCTCGGGAGCAGTTCTTC. Protein product: CASSLSPRSREQFF.

The V gene is TRBV3-1 (or the pseudogene TRBV3-2), the J gene TRBJ2-1, with 14 bases lining up with TRBD2. After removal of 2 bases from V and 6 bases from J, the junction contained 6 bases not matched to a gene. This CDR3 region has 17 residues. Germline-derived CDR1 and CDR2 are LGHDT and YNNKEL (reference sequence). This CDR3 is CASSQPGLAGESNEQFF. In DNA, the CDR3 is TGTGCCAGCAGCCAACCGGGACTAGCGGGAGAGAGCAATGAGCAGTTCTTC.

This clone occurred a few times. This rearrangement joins TRBV19 to TRBJ2-3, with D uncertain. Deletions cut 2 bases from V and 1 base from J, with 4 bases between. Germline assignment: CDR1 LNHDA and CDR2 SQIVND (reference sequence). The length of the CDR3 is 13 residues. In DNA, the CDR3 is TGTGCCAGTAGTATACAGGGCACAGATACGCAGTATTTT. Translating it yields CASSIQGTDTQYF.

This rearrangement joins TRBV4-2 to TRBJ2-7; TRBD1 is a possible D gene (5 bases). The CDR3 totals 15 residues. In germline, CDR1 is LGHNA, CDR2 YNFKEQ. Trimming took 0 bases from V and 4 from J, leaving 13 bases between them. The DNA for the CDR3 is TGTGCCAGCAGCCAAGATACCCAGGGTGGATACGAGCAGTACTTC. This gives the protein CASSQDTQGGYEQYF.

This sequence joins TRBV18 and TRBJ1-2; the D gene is possibly TRBD1 (6 bases). There are 12 residues in the CDR3. From germline, CDR1 is KGHSH and CDR2 LQKENI. Between the trimmed V and J ends, which lost 8 bases and 2 bases, there was a span of 9 bases. Here the CDR3 DNA reads TGTGCCAGCCGGACAGAAAACTATGGCTACACCTTC. Translated, it gives CASRTENYGYTF.

This rearrangement joins TRBV3-1 (or the pseudogene TRBV3-2) to TRBJ1-4; maybe TRBD1 (5 bases). V lost 4 bases, J lost 6 bases, and 15 bases lay in between. This CDR3 region has 15 residues. Germline V gives CDR1 LGHDT, CDR2 YNNKEL (reference sequence). The CDR3 loop is CASSRSGRSDEKLFF. CDR3 DNA sequence: TGTGCCAGCAGCCGGTCGGGACGGTCGGATGAAAAACTGTTTTTT.

V usage is TRBV10-3 and J usage is TRBJ1-1; a possible D gene is TRBD1 (5 bases). CDR3 size: 13 residues. The V end was cut by 1 base, the J end by 3 bases, with 6 bases between. Germline CDR1 and CDR2: ENHRY and SYGVKD. DNA for the CDR3: TGTGCCATCAGTGAGTTGGGGGACACTGAAGCTTTCTTT. As protein: CAISELGDTEAFF.

This chain joins TRBV25-1 and TRBJ1-5, with TRBD1 matching over 8 bases. From germline, CDR1 is MGHDK and CDR2 SYGVNS. V lost 4 bases and J lost 4; bases outside the gene matches: 3. The CDR3 totals 14 residues. Here the CDR3 DNA reads TGTGCCAGCAGTGGGACAGGGTTAAATCAGCCCCAGCATTTT. Translation gives CASSGTGLNQPQHF. Full variable domain (remainder filled in from reference TRBV25-1 and TRBJ1-5): EADIYQTPRYLVIGTGKKITLECSQTMGHDKMYWYQQDPGMELHLIHYSYGVNSTEKGDLSSESTVSRIRTEHFPLTLESARPSHTSQYLCASSGTGLNQPQHFGDGTRLSIL.

The chain joins TRBV2 to TRBJ1-1, with a possible D match to TRBD1 (5 bases). The CDR3 spans 11 residues. Germline CDR1 is SNHLY and CDR2 is FYNNEI. The CDR3: CAKGLGTEAFF. CDR3 DNA sequence: TGTGCTAAGGGGCTTGGCACTGAAGCTTTCTTT.

This chain uses TRBV10-1 with TRBJ1-2; possibly TRBD1 for D (6 bases). Trimming shortened V by 6 bases and J by 2 bases, and 13 bases separated the two germline ends. The CDR3 contains 14 residues. Germline assignment: CDR1 WNHNN and CDR2 SYGVQD (reference sequence). DNA of the CDR3: TGCGCCAGCAGGGACAATACAGGGAACTATGGCTACACCTTC. Protein product: CASRDNTGNYGYTF.

The chain recombines TRBV6-1 with TRBJ1-5; D perhaps matches TRBD1 (5 bases). V dropped 0 bases and J dropped 6 bases, with 12 bases sitting between them. Germline CDR1 is MNHNS and CDR2 is SASEGT. This CDR3 comprises 15 residues. CDR3 coding DNA: TGTGCCAGCAGTGAAGCGCAGGTTGGGGGTCAGCCCCAGCATTTT. It yields the protein CASSEAQVGGQPQHF.

The CDR3: CASSLESAYNEQFF. CDR3 in DNA: TGTGCCAGCAGCTTAGAATCGGCGTACAATGAGCAGTTCTTC. This chain links TRBV7-8 with TRBJ2-1; D gene uncertain. The germline V and J ends were trimmed by 1 base and 4 bases, with 8 bases remaining between them. The CDR3 runs to 14 residues. From germline, CDR1 is SGHVS and CDR2 FQNEAQ.

This clone was detected only once. The CDR3 spells CASSLVVRARVHTEAFF. The CDR3 DNA is TGTGCCAGCAGCTTAGTGGTCAGGGCAAGGGTGCACACTGAAGCTTTCTTT. The chain recombines TRBV11-3 with TRBJ1-1; D is possibly TRBD1 (5 bases). Trimming shortened V by 1 base and J by 3 bases, and 18 bases separated the two germline ends. This CDR3 spans 17 amino acids. Germline V CDR1 and CDR2: SGHNT, YENEEA.

V is TRBV4-2 and J is TRBJ2-3, with D maybe TRBD1 (5 bases). Between the trimmed V and J ends, which lost 0 bases and 0 bases, there was a span of 10 bases. The CDR3 is 16 amino acids. The germline V gene encodes CDR1 LGHNA and CDR2 YNFKEQ. The CDR3 nucleotides read TGTGCCAGCAGCCAAGATTGGACAACTAGCACAGATACGCAGTATTTT. Its protein product is CASSQDWTTSTDTQYF.

This chain links TRBV19 with TRBJ1-5; D remains ambiguous. V lost 2 bases and J 5 bases, leaving 7 bases between the germline ends. Per germline, CDR1 LNHDA and CDR2 SQIVND (reference sequence). This CDR3 region has 13 residues. The CDR3 DNA is TGTGCCAGTAGTATACCCGACTATCAGCCCCAGCATTTT. This translates into CASSIPDYQPQHF.

The chain couples TRBV5-6 to TRBJ2-1; 10 nucleotides match TRBD2. CDR1 and CDR2 (germline): SGHDT, YYEEEE. The CDR3 contains 15 residues. V trimming: 6 bases; J trimming: 3 bases; junction bases outside the gene matches: 6. This chain's CDR3 is CASTLWTSGYNEQFF. DNA of the CDR3: TGTGCCAGCACCCTATGGACTAGCGGCTACAATGAGCAGTTCTTC.

The chain is built from TRBV5-1 and TRBJ2-3; 13 bases fit TRBD2. This CDR3 region has 17 residues. The V and J ends lost 2 bases and 0 bases, in that order; junction bases with no gene match: 3. The germline CDR1 and CDR2 sequences are SGHRS and YFSETQ. Written as DNA, the CDR3 is TGCGCCAGCAGCTTAGGGACTAGCGGGAAAAGCACAGATACGCAGTATTTT. Translation: CASSLGTSGKSTDTQYF.

The chain combines TRBV15 with TRBJ1-1; D gene uncertain. The CDR3 consists of 16 residues. V dropped 1 base and J dropped 1 base, with 13 bases sitting between them. Germline CDR1 and CDR2: LNHNV and YYDKDF (reference sequence). The CDR3 DNA is TGTGCCACCAGCAGAGCAAGCCGCAGGCCGAACACTGAAGCTTTCTTT. Protein: CATSRASRRPNTEAFF.

J is TRBJ1-1 and V is TRBV3-1 (or the pseudogene TRBV3-2); 7 bases agree with TRBD1. V dropped 4 bases and J dropped 0; count of bases not matched to a gene: 11. The germline CDR1 and CDR2 sequences are LGHDT and YNNKEL (reference sequence). The CDR3 length is 17 residues. Written as DNA, the CDR3 is TGTGCCAGCAGCCCTCCAGGGGGACTTCGGATGAACACTGAAGCTTTCTTT. Residues: CASSPPGGLRMNTEAFF.

This chain joins TRBV27 and TRBJ2-1; D ambiguous. This CDR3 is 15 amino acids long. Germline CDR1 reads MNHEY; CDR2 reads SMNVEV (reference sequence). The V gene lost 2 bases and the J gene lost 0 bases, with 8 bases spanning the gap. CDR3 sequence: CASSLQAVSYNEQFF. CDR3 bases: TGTGCCAGCAGTTTACAGGCCGTCTCCTACAATGAGCAGTTCTTC.

The gene calls are TRBV4-2 and TRBJ2-1, with D perhaps TRBD2 (6 bases). CDR1 is LGHNA, CDR2 YNFKEQ, per germline. This CDR3 is 16 amino acids long. Trimming shortened V by 5 bases and J by 6 bases, and 20 bases separated the two germline ends. The CDR3 nucleotides read TGTGCCAGCAGCGAAAGCCCTAGGCGGGAAATCAATGAGCAGTTCTTC. It encodes CASSESPRREINEQFF.

This chain uses TRBV29-1 with TRBJ2-1; D is possibly TRBD2 (6 bases). Germline CDR1 and CDR2: SQVTM and ANQGSEA. Trimming shortened V by 7 bases and J by 0 bases, and 13 bases separated the two germline ends. This CDR3 spans 14 amino acids. The CDR3 here is CSANSGFSYNEQFF. CDR3 nucleotides: TGCAGCGCTAATAGCGGCTTCTCCTACAATGAGCAGTTCTTC.

This chain joins TRBV15 and TRBJ2-5; D not certain. Trimming took off 1 base at V and 1 base at J, with 7 bases between the two ends. The V gene's germline CDR1 is LNHNV and CDR2 YYDKDF (reference sequence). The length of the CDR3 is 14 residues. This CDR3 reads CATSRGRLQETQYF. The CDR3 DNA reads as TGTGCCACCAGCAGAGGCCGGCTCCAAGAGACCCAGTACTTC.

This chain links TRBV13 with TRBJ1-4, with 8 bases matching TRBD1. Germline V gene lookup returns CDR1 PRHDT and CDR2 FYEKMQ (reference sequence). With 2 bases clipped from V and 3 bases from J, the junction kept 5 bases outside the gene matches. The CDR3 is made up of 16 amino acids. CDR3 protein: CASSLNRGGANEKLFF. CDR3 nucleotide sequence: TGTGCCAGCAGCTTAAACAGGGGGGGAGCTAATGAAAAACTGTTTTTT.

The chain couples TRBV9 to TRBJ1-3; unclear D gene. The V gene lost 0 bases and the J gene lost 3 bases, with 10 bases spanning the gap. There are 15 residues in the CDR3. Germline CDR1 reads SGDLS; CDR2 reads YYNGEE. CDR3 amino acids: CASSVGDGGGNTIYF. CDR3 coding DNA: TGTGCCAGCAGCGTAGGTGATGGTGGTGGAAACACCATATATTTT.

The rearrangement uses TRBV9 and TRBJ1-2, with TRBD1 matching 8 bases. This CDR3 spans 14 amino acids. The V gene end was trimmed by 0 bases and the J gene end by 5 bases; junction bases not matched to a gene: 3. The germline V gene encodes CDR1 SGDLS and CDR2 YYNGEE. The chain's CDR3 is CASSVAGGNYGYTF. The CDR3 DNA reads TGTGCCAGCAGCGTAGCAGGGGGCAATTATGGCTACACCTTC.

This chain connects TRBV5-7 to TRBJ2-7; 15 bases fit TRBD2. TRBV5-7 is flagged as an ORF with uncertain function. This CDR3 is built from 18 residues. The J segment lost 3 bases and the V segment lost 0 bases, leaving 7 bases of the junction unmatched. The CDR3 loop reads CASSLGTSGRAFGYEQYF. The DNA for the CDR3 is TGTGCCAGCAGCTTGGGGACTAGCGGGAGGGCATTTGGCTACGAGCAGTACTTC.

The chain is built from TRBV3-1 (or the pseudogene TRBV3-2) and TRBJ1-3, with D possibly matching TRBD1 (6 bases). The CDR3 is 17 amino acids. The V end was cut by 3 bases, the J end by 0 bases, with 15 bases between. The germline gives CDR1 LGHDT, CDR2 YNNKEL (reference sequence). The CDR3 region has the DNA TGTGCCAGCAGCCACGCGAGGGGGGGGAGCTCTGGAAACACCATATATTTT. Its protein is CASSHARGGSSGNTIYF.

The chain joins TRBV6-1 to TRBJ1-5; no clear D gene. CDR3 length equals 14 residues. The V end was cut by 1 base, the J end by 4 bases, with 8 bases between. Germline V gene data show CDR1 as MNHNS and CDR2 as SASEGT. Here the CDR3 DNA reads TGTGCCAGCAGTGAAGGGTTGCTGAATCAGCCCCAGCATTTT. It encodes CASSEGLLNQPQHF.

This clone was seen only once. V and J are TRBV9 and TRBJ1-2; no reliable D call. V shed 4 bases and J shed 4 bases, with 11 bases lying between them. Germline-derived CDR1 and CDR2 are SGDLS and YYNGEE. CDR3 length: 13 residues. DNA of the CDR3: TGTGCCAGCAGCCCTTCATGGAGCTATGGCTACACCTTC. Protein: CASSPSWSYGYTF.